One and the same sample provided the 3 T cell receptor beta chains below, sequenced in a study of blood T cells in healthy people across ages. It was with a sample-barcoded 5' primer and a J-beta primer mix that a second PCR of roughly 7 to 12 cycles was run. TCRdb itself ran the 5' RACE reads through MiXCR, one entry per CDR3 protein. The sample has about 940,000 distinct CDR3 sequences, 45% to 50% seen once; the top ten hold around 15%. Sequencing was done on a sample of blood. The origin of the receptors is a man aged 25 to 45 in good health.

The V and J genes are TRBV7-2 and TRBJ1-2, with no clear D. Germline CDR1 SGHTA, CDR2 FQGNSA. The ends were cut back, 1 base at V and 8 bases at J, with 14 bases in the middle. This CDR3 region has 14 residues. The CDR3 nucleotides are TGTGCCAGCAGCTTAGGTTCTTCGCCTAGGGGCTACACCTTC. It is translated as CASSLGSSPRGYTF.

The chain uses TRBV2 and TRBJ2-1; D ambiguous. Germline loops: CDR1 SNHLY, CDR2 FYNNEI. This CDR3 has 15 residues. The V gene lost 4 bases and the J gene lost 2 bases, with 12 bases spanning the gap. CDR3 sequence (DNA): TGTGCCAGCAGTGGAGGCGGAAGTCCCTACAATGAGCAGTTCTTC. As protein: CASSGGGSPYNEQFF.

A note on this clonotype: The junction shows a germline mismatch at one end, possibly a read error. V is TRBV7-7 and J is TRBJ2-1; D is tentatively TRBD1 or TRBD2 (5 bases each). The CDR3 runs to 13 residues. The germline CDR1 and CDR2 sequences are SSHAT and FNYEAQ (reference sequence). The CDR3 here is CASSPGPRNEQFF. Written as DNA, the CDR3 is TGTGCTAGCAGCCCGGGACCCAGAAATGAGCAGTTCTTC.